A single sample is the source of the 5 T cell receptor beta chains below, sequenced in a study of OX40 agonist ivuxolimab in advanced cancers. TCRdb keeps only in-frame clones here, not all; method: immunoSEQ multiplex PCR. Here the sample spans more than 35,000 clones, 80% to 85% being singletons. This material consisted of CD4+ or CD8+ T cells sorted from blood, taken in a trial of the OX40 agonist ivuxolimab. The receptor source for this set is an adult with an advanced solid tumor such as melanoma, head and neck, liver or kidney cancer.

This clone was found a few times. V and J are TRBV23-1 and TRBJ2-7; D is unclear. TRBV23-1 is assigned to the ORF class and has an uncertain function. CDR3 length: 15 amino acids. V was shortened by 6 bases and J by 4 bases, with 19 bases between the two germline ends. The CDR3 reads CASSPARVQDYEQYF. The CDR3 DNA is TGCGCCAGCAGCCCAGCCCGGGTCCAGGATTACGAGCAGTACTTC.

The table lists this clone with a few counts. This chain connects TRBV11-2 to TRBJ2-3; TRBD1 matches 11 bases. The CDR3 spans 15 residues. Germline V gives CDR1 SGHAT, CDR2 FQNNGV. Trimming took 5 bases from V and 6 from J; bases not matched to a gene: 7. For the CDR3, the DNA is TGTGCCAGCAGCCCGCGGACAGGGGGCGCTGATACGCAGTATTTT. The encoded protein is CASSPRTGGADTQYF.

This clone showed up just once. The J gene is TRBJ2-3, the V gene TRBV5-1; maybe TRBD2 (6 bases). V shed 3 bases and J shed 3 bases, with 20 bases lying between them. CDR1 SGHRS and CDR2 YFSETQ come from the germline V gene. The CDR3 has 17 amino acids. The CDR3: CASSSGPGVVRTDTQYF. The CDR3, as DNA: TGCGCCAGCAGCTCGGGACCGGGGGTAGTAAGGACAGATACGCAGTATTTT.

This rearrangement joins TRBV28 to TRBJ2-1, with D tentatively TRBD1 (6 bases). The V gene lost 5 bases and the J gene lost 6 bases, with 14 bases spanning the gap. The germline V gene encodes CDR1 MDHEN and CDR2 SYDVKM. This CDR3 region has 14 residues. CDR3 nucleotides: TGTGCCAGCAGTACCCTTGGGGGCTCCAATGAGCAGTTCTTC. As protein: CASSTLGGSNEQFF. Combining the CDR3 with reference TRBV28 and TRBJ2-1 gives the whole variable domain DVKVTQSSRYLVKRTGEKVFLECVQDMDHENMFWYRQDPGLGLRLIYFSYDVKMKEKGDIPEGYSVSREKKERFSLILESASTNQTSMYLCASSTLGGSNEQFFGPGTRLTVL.

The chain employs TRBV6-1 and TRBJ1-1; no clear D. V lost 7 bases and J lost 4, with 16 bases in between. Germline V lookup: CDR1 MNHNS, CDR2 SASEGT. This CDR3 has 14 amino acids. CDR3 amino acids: CASTLGPRGTEAFF. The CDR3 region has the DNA TGTGCCAGCACCCTCGGCCCCCGCGGCACTGAAGCTTTCTTT.